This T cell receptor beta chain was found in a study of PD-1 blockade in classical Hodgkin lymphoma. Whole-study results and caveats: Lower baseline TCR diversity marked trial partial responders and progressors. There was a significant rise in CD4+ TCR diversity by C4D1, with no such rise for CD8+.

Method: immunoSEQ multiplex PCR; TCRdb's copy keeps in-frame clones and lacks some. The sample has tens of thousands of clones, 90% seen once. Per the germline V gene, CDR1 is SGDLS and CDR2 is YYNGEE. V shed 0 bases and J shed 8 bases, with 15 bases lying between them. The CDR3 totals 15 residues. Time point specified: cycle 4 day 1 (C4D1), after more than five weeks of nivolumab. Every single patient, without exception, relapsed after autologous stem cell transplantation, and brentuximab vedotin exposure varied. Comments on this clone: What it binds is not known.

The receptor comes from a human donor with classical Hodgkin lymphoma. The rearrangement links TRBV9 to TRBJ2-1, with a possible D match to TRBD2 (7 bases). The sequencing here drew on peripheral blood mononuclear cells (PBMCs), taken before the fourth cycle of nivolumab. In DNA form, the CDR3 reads TGTGCCAGCAGCGTAGTAGGGGGAGGGAGTCATGAGCAGTTCTTC. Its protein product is CASSVVGGGSHEQFF.